The 28 T cell receptor beta chains presented below share a single source sample, sequenced in a study of cytomegalovirus exposure and HLA in healthy donors. Amplification used 60 Vbeta primers and 13 Jbeta primers. Using immunoSEQ multiplex PCR, the repertoire was profiled, and TCRdb retains in-frame clones only, with some absent. This sample carries 93,000 or so clones, approximately 72% of them seen once, and the ten largest clones take 2.5% to 4%. Sequenced material: PBMCs. These receptors came from a woman in her 50s in good health and CMV-seronegative.

CDR3 in DNA: TGCGCCAGCAGCCAAGCGCCCGCGATCCTCAATCAGCCCCAGCATTTT. Translated: CASSQAPAILNQPQHF. The chain recombines TRBV4-1 with TRBJ1-5; D gene ambiguous. V lost 1 base to trimming and J lost 3 bases, with 13 bases between them. Germline V CDR1 and CDR2: MGHRA, YSYEKL. CDR3 length: 16 amino acids.

This clone was counted only a few times. This chain links TRBV28 with TRBJ2-1, with D possibly matching TRBD2 (5 bases). Germline CDR1 MDHEN, CDR2 SYDVKM. The CDR3 spans 11 residues. V shed 8 bases and J shed 8 bases, with 10 bases lying between them. The CDR3, as DNA: TGTGCCAGCGGGAGTCGGGATGAGCAGTTCTTC. This sequence encodes CASGSRDEQFF.

The chain combines TRBV6-5 with TRBJ1-6; D remains unclear. The CDR3 runs to 15 residues. Trimming took 6 bases from V and 6 from J, leaving 15 bases between them. The V gene's germline CDR1 is MNHEY and CDR2 SVGAGI. CDR3 nucleotides: TGTGCCAGCAGACGGGAGGTTTGGGGTAATTCACCCCTCCACTTT. Protein product: CASRREVWGNSPLHF.

The CDR3 sequence is CASSFTPQETQYF. DNA of the CDR3: TGTGCCAGCAGCTTCACTCCTCAAGAGACCCAGTACTTC. The chain recombines TRBV7-6 with TRBJ2-5; no firm D call. The V gene's germline CDR1 is SGHVS and CDR2 FNYEAQ. V was cut by 3 bases and J by 2 bases, with 7 bases left in between. This CDR3 region has 13 residues.

This sequence joins TRBV7-2 and TRBJ1-2; TRBD1 agrees at 9 bases. Germline loops: CDR1 SGHTA, CDR2 FQGNSA. V trimming: 5 bases; J trimming: 8 bases; junction bases outside the gene matches: 6. CDR3 size: 13 residues. The CDR3 DNA reads as TGTGCCAGCAGCATACAGGGGGCGCTGGGCTACACCTTC. Protein: CASSIQGALGYTF.

This chain links TRBV2 with TRBJ2-5; no firm D call. Germline V gives CDR1 SNHLY, CDR2 FYNNEI. This CDR3 is built from 9 residues. CDR3 in DNA: TGTCTCCCTCAAGAGACCCAGTACTTC. Protein sequence: CLPQETQYF.

CDR3 residues: CASSRMGGLAGVVQETQYF. The CDR3 coding sequence is TGTGCCAGCAGCCGTATGGGCGGACTAGCGGGGGTAGTCCAAGAGACCCAGTACTTC. The chain couples TRBV7-3 to TRBJ2-5; 13 nucleotides match TRBD2. The CDR3 spans 19 residues. V gave up 5 bases and J gave up 1 base; unmatched junction bases: 13. Germline assignment: CDR1 SGHTA and CDR2 FQGTGA.

This chain links TRBV6-5 with TRBJ2-7; tentatively, D is TRBD1 (6 bases). V lost 1 base and J 1 base, leaving 8 bases between the germline ends. Germline V gene sequence: CDR1 MNHEY, CDR2 SVGAGI. This CDR3 spans 14 amino acids. CDR3 amino acids: CASSYFRGSYEQYF. The CDR3 coding sequence is TGTGCCAGCAGTTACTTTAGGGGGTCCTACGAGCAGTACTTC.

The CDR3 DNA follows: TGCGCCAGCAGTGAACAGGGGAGAGGGCCCTACGAGCAGTACTTC. It yields the protein CASSEQGRGPYEQYF. The chain joins TRBV10-2 to TRBJ2-7, with 7 bases lining up with TRBD1. V gave up 3 bases and J gave up 2 bases; unmatched junction bases: 7. Germline V gene lookup returns CDR1 WSHSY and CDR2 SAAADI. CDR3 length: 15 amino acids.

V usage is TRBV7-9 and J usage is TRBJ2-2, with TRBD2 identical over 10 bases. In germline, CDR1 is SEHNR, CDR2 FQNEAQ (reference sequence). This CDR3 has 16 residues. J lost 0 bases, V lost 5 bases, and 3 bases had no gene match. CDR3 DNA: TGTGCCAGCAGCGGAACTAGCGGGGCGAACACCGGGGAGCTGTTTTTT. Amino acids: CASSGTSGANTGELFF.

As regards this clone: A read error may account for a junction end that differs from germline. The chain combines TRBV28 with TRBJ2-1; 8 positions agree with TRBD2. Per germline, CDR1 MDHEN and CDR2 SYDVKM. CDR3 length equals 15 residues. In DNA, the CDR3 is TGTGCCAGCAGGATGAGCGGGAGTGGGGGGAATGAGCGGTTCTTC. This translates into CASRMSGSGGNERFF.

This clone has a single count. The rearrangement uses TRBV7-8 and TRBJ2-1; TRBD2 aligns across 9 bases. CDR1 SGHVS and CDR2 FQNEAQ come from the germline V gene. V gave up 6 bases and J gave up 3 bases; unmatched junction bases: 6. CDR3 length: 15 residues. The DNA of the CDR3 is TGTGCCAGCAGAAATTCTAGCGGGATCTACAATGAGCAGTTCTTC. The encoded protein is CASRNSSGIYNEQFF.

The chain employs TRBV7-6 and TRBJ2-7; maybe TRBD1 (6 bases). The CDR3 has 15 amino acids. Germline CDR1 and CDR2: SGHVS and FNYEAQ. Trimming cost V 3 bases and J 2 bases, with 14 bases left between them. CDR3 sequence (DNA): TGTGCCAGCAGCTTCGGACAGTCAAGCCCCTACGAGCAGTACTTC. Amino acids: CASSFGQSSPYEQYF.

This clone was counted between two and nine times. The rearrangement uses TRBV5-6 and TRBJ2-4, with D possibly TRBD1 on 6 matching bases. The CDR3 totals 17 residues. Trimming removed 5 bases at V and 0 bases at J, with 18 bases between. Germline lookup yields CDR1 SGHDT and CDR2 YYEEEE. The CDR3: CASRDTIRGIAKNIQYF. In nucleotides, the CDR3 is TGTGCCAGCAGGGACACTATCAGGGGAATAGCCAAAAACATTCAGTACTTC.

This clone has only a few counts. Within the sample, other DNA sequences also encode this same CDR3. The chain combines TRBV4-2 with TRBJ1-2; no reliable D call. The CDR3 is 14 residues long. From germline, CDR1 is LGHNA and CDR2 YNFKEQ. Trimming shortened V by 0 bases and J by 5 bases, and 10 bases separated the two germline ends. The CDR3 is CASSQELTVYGYTF. The CDR3 DNA is TGTGCCAGCAGCCAAGAACTCACAGTTTATGGCTACACCTTC.

The J gene is TRBJ2-1, the V gene TRBV28, with 7 nucleotides matching TRBD1. V trimming: 10 bases; J trimming: 5 bases; junction bases outside the gene matches: 5. Germline loops: CDR1 MDHEN, CDR2 SYDVKM. The CDR3 runs to 12 residues. The CDR3 spells CAIKQGNNEQFF. CDR3 nucleotides: TGTGCCATAAAACAGGGGAACAATGAGCAGTTCTTC.

The J gene is TRBJ2-7, the V gene TRBV10-2, with D maybe TRBD2 (5 bases). Germline V lookup: CDR1 WSHSY, CDR2 SAAADI. This CDR3 is 16 amino acids long. V was trimmed by 3 bases and J by 0 bases, leaving 15 bases between them. CDR3 DNA: TGCGCCAGCAGTGATCGGGCCAGAACTAGCTCCTACGAGCAGTACTTC. Its translation: CASSDRARTSSYEQYF.

The chain links TRBV7-2 to TRBJ2-7; the match to TRBD1 covers 8 bases. The V and J ends lost 3 bases and 4 bases, in that order; junction bases with no gene match: 5. CDR1 SGHTA and CDR2 FQGNSA come from the germline V gene. The CDR3 spans 14 residues. CDR3 sequence: CASSFEGQAYEQYF. The CDR3 coding sequence is TGTGCCAGCAGCTTTGAGGGACAGGCTTACGAGCAGTACTTC.

This clone was recorded a few times. This sequence joins TRBV4-1 and TRBJ2-1, with TRBD1 identical over 8 bases. Germline CDR1 reads MGHRA; CDR2 reads YSYEKL. V was pared by 0 bases and J by 5 bases, with 0 bases of the junction left unmatched. This CDR3 is built from 14 residues. The CDR3 DNA sequence: TGCGCCAGCAGCCAAGACAGGGGGCACAATGAGCAGTTCTTC. It yields the protein CASSQDRGHNEQFF.

This chain links TRBV7-2 with TRBJ2-5; D is undetermined. The CDR3 covers 13 residues. Germline loops: CDR1 SGHTA, CDR2 FQGNSA. Trimming removed 3 bases at V and 1 base at J, with 6 bases between. CDR3 in amino acids: CASSFWAQETQYF. The CDR3 bases are TGTGCCAGCAGCTTTTGGGCCCAAGAGACCCAGTACTTC.

The V call is TRBV14, the J call TRBJ1-5; 11 nucleotides align to TRBD1. The V gene's germline CDR1 is SGHDN and CDR2 FVKESK. CDR3 length: 17 amino acids. V was clipped by 4 bases and J by 5 bases; unmatched bases: 10. DNA for the CDR3: TGTGCCAGCAGCCCCAAAACCGGGACAGGGGGGGATCAGCCCCAGCATTTT. Translation: CASSPKTGTGGDQPQHF. Full variable domain (remainder filled in from reference TRBV14 and TRBJ1-5): EAGVTQFPSHSVIEKGQTVTLRCDPISGHDNLYWYRRVMGKEIKFLLHFVKESKQDESGMPNNRFLAERTGGTYSTLKVQPAELEDSGVYFCASSPKTGTGGDQPQHFGDGTRLSIL.

This clone is a singleton in its sample. This sequence joins TRBV11-1 and TRBJ1-5; D perhaps matches TRBD1 (5 bases). The CDR3 sequence is 13 residues long. V lost 2 bases and J lost 4, with 6 bases in between. Germline V gene lookup returns CDR1 SGHAT and CDR2 FQDESV (reference sequence). In DNA, the CDR3 is TGTGCCAGCAGCTTATCAGGGAATCAGCCCCAGCATTTT. This sequence encodes CASSLSGNQPQHF.

This chain uses TRBV25-1 with TRBJ2-7; TRBD1 agrees at 8 bases. Germline loops: CDR1 MGHDK, CDR2 SYGVNS. The CDR3 length is 14 residues. V trimming: 6 bases; J trimming: 0 bases; junction bases outside the gene matches: 4. In DNA, the CDR3 is TGTGCCAGCAGCTACGGGACAGGCTCCTACGAGCAGTACTTC. Its translation: CASSYGTGSYEQYF.

This sequence joins TRBV19 and TRBJ1-2; TRBD1 aligns across 9 bases. Germline values: CDR1 LNHDA, CDR2 SQIVND (reference sequence). V gave up 9 bases and J gave up 5 bases; unmatched junction bases: 34. The CDR3 is 22 amino acids. CDR3 amino acids: CASQPPPGTGLWDTHPRYGYTF. CDR3 coding DNA: TGTGCCAGCCAGCCCCCCCCCGGGACAGGGCTTTGGGACACCCACCCCCGTTATGGCTACACCTTC. Looking up the rest from reference TRBV19 and TRBJ1-2 gives the full variable domain: DGGITQSPKYLFRKEGQNVTLSCEQNLNHDAMYWYRQDPGQGLRLIYYSQIVNDFQKGDIAEGYSVSREKKESFPLTVTSAQKNPTAFYLCASQPPPGTGLWDTHPRYGYTFGSGTRLTVV.

The chain links TRBV23-1 to TRBJ1-5; the D is unclear. TRBV23-1 is flagged as an ORF with uncertain function. The CDR3 consists of 13 residues. V shed 3 bases and J shed 4 bases, with 7 bases lying between them. The CDR3 spells CASSQRINQPQHF. The CDR3 bases are TGCGCCAGCAGTCAGAGGATAAATCAGCCCCAGCATTTT.

The chain couples TRBV11-2 to TRBJ2-1; 12 bases map to TRBD2. Looked up from germline, CDR1 is SGHAT and CDR2 is FQNNGV. V gave up 6 bases and J gave up 4 bases; unmatched junction bases: 7. CDR3 length: 16 residues. For the CDR3, the DNA is TGTGCCAGCAGATCCTGGACTAGCGGGATTTACAATGAGCAGTTCTTC. Translating gives CASRSWTSGIYNEQFF.

On this clone: The identical CDR3 is also encoded by other nucleotide sequences in the sample. The gene calls are TRBV5-1 and TRBJ2-5, with 7 bases aligning to TRBD1. In germline, CDR1 is SGHRS, CDR2 YFSETQ. The CDR3 has 14 residues. Trimming removed 0 bases from V and 4 bases from J; junction bases left unmatched: 3. CDR3 in amino acids: CASSLGQGGETQYF. As DNA, the CDR3 is TGCGCCAGCAGCTTGGGACAGGGTGGAGAGACCCAGTACTTC.

The rearrangement links TRBV7-2 to TRBJ2-7; D gene ambiguous. With 5 bases removed from V and 3 bases from J, the gap between germline ends came to 11 bases. CDR1 SGHTA and CDR2 FQGNSA come from the germline V gene. The CDR3 consists of 13 residues. CDR3: CASSVAYSYEQYF. In DNA form, the CDR3 reads TGTGCCAGCAGCGTTGCTTATAGCTACGAGCAGTACTTC.